This T cell receptor (beta chain) was recorded in a study of cytomegalovirus exposure and HLA in healthy donors. PCR employed 60 Vbeta and 13 Jbeta primers. The table came from immunoSEQ multiplex PCR; TCRdb's copy has only in-frame clones and leaves some out. The sample data list some 120,000 clones. Per the germline V gene, CDR1 is SGDLS and CDR2 is YYNGEE. With 0 bases removed from V and 6 bases from J, the gap between germline ends came to 7 bases. There are 13 residues in the CDR3. V usage is TRBV9 and J usage is TRBJ2-1, with a tentative D call TRBD1 (5 bases). Sequenced sample: PBMCs. The source of this sequence is a woman aged 60 to 75 in good health and CMV-seronegative. The CDR3 sequence: CASSVGGGNEQFF. Written as DNA, the CDR3 is TGTGCCAGCAGCGTAGGGGGCGGCAATGAGCAGTTCTTC.